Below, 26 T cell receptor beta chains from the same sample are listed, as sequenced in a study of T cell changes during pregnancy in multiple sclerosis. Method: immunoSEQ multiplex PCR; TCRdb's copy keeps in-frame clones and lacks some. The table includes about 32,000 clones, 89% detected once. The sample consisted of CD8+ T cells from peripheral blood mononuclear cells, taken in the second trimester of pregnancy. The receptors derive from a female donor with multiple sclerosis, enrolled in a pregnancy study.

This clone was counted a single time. This chain's CDR3 is CASSEGSEETQYF. DNA for the CDR3: TGTGCCAGCAGTGAGGGCTCAGAAGAGACCCAGTACTTC. The chain is built from TRBV2 and TRBJ2-5; D is unclear. The CDR3 contains 13 residues. V was trimmed by 3 bases and J by 3 bases, leaving 8 bases between them. Germline CDR1 reads SNHLY; CDR2 reads FYNNEI.

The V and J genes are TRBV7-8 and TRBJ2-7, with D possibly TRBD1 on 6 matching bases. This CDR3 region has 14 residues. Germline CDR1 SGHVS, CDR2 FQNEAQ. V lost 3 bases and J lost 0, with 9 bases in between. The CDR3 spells CASSFLGASYEQYF. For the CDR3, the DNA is TGTGCCAGCAGCTTTCTGGGGGCCTCCTACGAGCAGTACTTC.

The CDR3 loop reads CASRSGSGTVLNNYGYTF. The CDR3 DNA sequence: TGTGCCAGCAGATCCGGGAGTGGGACAGTCCTTAATAACTATGGCTACACCTTC. The V call is TRBV9, the J call TRBJ1-2; 7 bases are a match to TRBD1. The CDR3 totals 18 residues. V gave up 5 bases and J gave up 1 base; unmatched junction bases: 17. Per germline, CDR1 SGDLS and CDR2 YYNGEE.

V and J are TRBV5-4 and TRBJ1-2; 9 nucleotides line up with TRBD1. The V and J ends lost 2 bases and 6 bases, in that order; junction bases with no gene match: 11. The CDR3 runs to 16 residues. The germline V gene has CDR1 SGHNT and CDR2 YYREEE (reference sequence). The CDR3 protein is CASSFRDRDQGDGYTF. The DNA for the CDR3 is TGTGCCAGCAGCTTCCGGGACAGGGATCAAGGCGATGGCTACACCTTC.

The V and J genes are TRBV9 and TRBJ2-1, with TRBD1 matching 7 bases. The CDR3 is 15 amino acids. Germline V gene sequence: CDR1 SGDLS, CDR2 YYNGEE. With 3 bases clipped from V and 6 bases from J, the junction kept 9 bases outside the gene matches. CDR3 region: CASSGTDSGGNEQFF. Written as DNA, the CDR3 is TGTGCCAGCAGCGGGACAGATTCAGGGGGCAATGAGCAGTTCTTC.

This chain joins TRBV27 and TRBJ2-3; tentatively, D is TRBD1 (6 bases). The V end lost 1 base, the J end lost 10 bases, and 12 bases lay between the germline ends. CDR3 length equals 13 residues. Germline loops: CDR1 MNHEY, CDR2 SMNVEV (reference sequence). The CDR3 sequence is CASSLFRDTSQYF. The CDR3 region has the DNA TGTGCCAGCAGTTTATTCCGGGACACTTCGCAGTATTTT.

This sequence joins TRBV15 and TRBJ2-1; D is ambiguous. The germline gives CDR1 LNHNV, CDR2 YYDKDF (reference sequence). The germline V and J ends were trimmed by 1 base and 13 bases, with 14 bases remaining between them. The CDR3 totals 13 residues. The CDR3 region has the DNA TGTGCCACCAGCAGAGTCCCAAGAGGCGGTCAGTTCTTC. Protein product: CATSRVPRGGQFF.

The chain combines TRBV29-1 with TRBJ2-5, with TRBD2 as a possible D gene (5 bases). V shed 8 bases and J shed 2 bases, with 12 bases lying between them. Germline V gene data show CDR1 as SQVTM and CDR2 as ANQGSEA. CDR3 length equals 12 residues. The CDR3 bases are TGCAGCCTCCGGGATCTACAAGAGACCCAGTACTTC. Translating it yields CSLRDLQETQYF.

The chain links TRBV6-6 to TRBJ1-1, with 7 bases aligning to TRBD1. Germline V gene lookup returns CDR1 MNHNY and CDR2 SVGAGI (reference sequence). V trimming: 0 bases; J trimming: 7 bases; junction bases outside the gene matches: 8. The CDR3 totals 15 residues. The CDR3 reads CASSYSGNRGSEAFF. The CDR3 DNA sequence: TGTGCCAGCAGTTACTCTGGAAACAGGGGAAGTGAAGCTTTCTTT.

Here the CDR3 reads CASSLVRRGAEAFF. CDR3 sequence (DNA): TGTGCCAGCAGTTTAGTAAGGAGGGGCGCTGAAGCTTTCTTT. The chain has TRBV27 and TRBJ1-1; the D gene is possibly TRBD1 (5 bases). Germline V CDR1 and CDR2: MNHEY, SMNVEV (reference sequence). V dropped 2 bases and J dropped 6 bases, with 13 bases sitting between them. The CDR3 extends over 14 amino acids.

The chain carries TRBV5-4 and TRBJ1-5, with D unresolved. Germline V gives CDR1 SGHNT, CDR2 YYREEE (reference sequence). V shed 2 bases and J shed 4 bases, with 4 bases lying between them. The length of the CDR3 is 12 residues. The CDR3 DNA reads TGTGCCAGCAGCTTCGGGAATCAGCCCCAGCATTTT. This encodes CASSFGNQPQHF.

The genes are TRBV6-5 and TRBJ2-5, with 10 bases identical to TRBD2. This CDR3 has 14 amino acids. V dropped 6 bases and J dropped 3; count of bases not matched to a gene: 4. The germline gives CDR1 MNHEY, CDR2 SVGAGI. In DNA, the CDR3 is TGTGCCAGCAGCCTCGGACTAGCGGAAGAGACCCAGTACTTC. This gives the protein CASSLGLAEETQYF.

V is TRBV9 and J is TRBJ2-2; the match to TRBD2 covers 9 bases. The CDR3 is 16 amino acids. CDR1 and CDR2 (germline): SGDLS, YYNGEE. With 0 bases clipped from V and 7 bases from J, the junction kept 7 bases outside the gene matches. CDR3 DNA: TGTGCCAGCAGCGTAGGTAGCGGGAGAGGTTACGGGGAGCTGTTTTTT. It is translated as CASSVGSGRGYGELFF.

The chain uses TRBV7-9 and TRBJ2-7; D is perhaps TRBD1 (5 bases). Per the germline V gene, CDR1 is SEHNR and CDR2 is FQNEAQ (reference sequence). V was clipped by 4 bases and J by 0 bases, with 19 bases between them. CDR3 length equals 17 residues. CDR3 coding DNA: TGTGCCAGCAGCTCATCAGGGCCACGCACCTTCTCCTACGAGCAGTACTTC. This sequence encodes CASSSSGPRTFSYEQYF.

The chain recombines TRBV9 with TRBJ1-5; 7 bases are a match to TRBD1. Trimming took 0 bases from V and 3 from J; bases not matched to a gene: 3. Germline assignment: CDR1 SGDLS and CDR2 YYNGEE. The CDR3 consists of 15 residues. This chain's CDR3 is CASSVEGTANQPQHF. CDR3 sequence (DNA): TGTGCCAGCAGCGTAGAAGGGACAGCCAATCAGCCCCAGCATTTT.

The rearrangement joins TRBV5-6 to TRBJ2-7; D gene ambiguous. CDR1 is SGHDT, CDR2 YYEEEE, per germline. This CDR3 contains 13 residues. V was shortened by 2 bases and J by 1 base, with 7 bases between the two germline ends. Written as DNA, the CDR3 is TGTGCCAGCAGCTTAGCCCTTTCCTACGAGCAGTACTTC. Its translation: CASSLALSYEQYF.

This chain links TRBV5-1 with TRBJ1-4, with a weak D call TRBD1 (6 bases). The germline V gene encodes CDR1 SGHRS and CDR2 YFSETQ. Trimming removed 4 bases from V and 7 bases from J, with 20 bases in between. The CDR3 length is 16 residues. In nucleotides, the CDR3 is TGCGCCAGCAGCCCGATCCAACAGGGACGAAGTGAAAAACTGTTTTTT. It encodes CASSPIQQGRSEKLFF.

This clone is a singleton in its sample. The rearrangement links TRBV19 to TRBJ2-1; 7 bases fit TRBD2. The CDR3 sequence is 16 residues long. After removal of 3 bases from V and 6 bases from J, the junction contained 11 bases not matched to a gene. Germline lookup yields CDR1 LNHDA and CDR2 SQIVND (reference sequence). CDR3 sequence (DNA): TGTGCCAGTAGTATTGGAGGGCGGGGGAGCCCCAATGAGCAGTTCTTC. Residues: CASSIGGRGSPNEQFF.

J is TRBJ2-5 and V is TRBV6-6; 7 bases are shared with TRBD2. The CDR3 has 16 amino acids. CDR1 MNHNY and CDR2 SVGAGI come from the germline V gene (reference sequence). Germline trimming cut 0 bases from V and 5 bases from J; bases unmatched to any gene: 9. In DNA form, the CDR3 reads TGTGCCAGCAGTTACTCGCGGGGGATCCGCCCGGAGACCCAGTACTTC. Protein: CASSYSRGIRPETQYF.

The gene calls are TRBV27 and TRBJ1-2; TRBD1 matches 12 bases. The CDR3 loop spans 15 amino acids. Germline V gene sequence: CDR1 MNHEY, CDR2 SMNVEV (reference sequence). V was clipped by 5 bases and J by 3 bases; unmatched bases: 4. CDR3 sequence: CASSDGTGGDYGYTF. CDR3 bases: TGTGCCAGCAGTGACGGGACAGGGGGCGACTATGGCTACACCTTC.

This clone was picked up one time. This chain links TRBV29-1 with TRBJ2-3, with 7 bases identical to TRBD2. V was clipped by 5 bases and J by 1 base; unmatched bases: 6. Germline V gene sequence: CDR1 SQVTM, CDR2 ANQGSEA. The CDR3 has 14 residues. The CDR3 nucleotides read TGCAGCGTTCTGGGGGGGTGGGGCACAGATACGCAGTATTTT. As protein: CSVLGGWGTDTQYF.

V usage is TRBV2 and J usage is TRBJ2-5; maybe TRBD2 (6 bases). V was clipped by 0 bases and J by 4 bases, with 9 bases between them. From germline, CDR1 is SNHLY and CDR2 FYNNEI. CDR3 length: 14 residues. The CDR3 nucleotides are TGTGCCAGCAGTGAAGCCCAGGGAGGAGAGACCCAGTACTTC. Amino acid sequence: CASSEAQGGETQYF.

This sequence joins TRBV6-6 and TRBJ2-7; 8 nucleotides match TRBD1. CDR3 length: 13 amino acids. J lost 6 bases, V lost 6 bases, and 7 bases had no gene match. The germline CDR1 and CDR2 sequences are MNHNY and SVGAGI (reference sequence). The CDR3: CASSPDRGLEQYF. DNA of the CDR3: TGTGCCAGCAGCCCCGACAGGGGCCTCGAGCAGTACTTC.

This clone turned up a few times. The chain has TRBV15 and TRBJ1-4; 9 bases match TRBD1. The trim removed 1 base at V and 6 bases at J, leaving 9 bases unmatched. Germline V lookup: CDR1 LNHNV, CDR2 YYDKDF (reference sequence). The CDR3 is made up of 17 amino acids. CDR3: CATSRADPGQGDEKLFF. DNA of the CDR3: TGTGCCACCAGCAGAGCCGACCCGGGACAGGGTGATGAAAAACTGTTTTTT.

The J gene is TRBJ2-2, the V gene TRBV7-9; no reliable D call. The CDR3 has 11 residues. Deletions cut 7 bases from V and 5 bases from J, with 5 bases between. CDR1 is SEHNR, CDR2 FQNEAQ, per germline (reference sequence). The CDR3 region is CASISTGELFF. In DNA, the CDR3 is TGTGCCAGCATATCTACCGGGGAGCTGTTTTTT.

The CDR3 loop reads CASSTGLASDTQYF. CDR3 DNA sequence: TGTGCCAGCAGTACGGGACTAGCTTCCGATACGCAGTATTTT. The chain combines TRBV27 with TRBJ2-3; 9 bases map to TRBD2. CDR3 length equals 14 residues. Germline V lookup: CDR1 MNHEY, CDR2 SMNVEV (reference sequence). The V segment lost 5 bases and the J segment 6 bases; nucleotides outside the gene matches: 6.